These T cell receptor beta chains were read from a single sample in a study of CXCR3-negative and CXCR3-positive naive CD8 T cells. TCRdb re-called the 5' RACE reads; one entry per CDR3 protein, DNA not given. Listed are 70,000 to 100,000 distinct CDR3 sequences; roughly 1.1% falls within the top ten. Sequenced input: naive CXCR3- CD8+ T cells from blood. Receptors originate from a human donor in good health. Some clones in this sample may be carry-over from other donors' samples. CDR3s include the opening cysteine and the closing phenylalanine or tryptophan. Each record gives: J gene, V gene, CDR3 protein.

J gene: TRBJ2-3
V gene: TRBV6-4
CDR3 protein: CASSDSWAQYF

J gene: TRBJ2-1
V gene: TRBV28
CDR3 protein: CASSATGGLYNEQFF

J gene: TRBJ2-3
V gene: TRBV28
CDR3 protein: CASSLGPDTQYF

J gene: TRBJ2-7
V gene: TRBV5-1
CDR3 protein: CASSLEGPNEQYF

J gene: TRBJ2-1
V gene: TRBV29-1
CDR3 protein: CSVGAGGPYNEQFF

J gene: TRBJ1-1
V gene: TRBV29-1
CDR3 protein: CSVPDGSNTEAFF

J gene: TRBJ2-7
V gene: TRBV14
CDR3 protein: CASSQWSSYEQYF

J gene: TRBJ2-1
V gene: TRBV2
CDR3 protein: CASSGEPGGNEQFF

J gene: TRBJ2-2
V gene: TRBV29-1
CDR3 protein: CSVVGLGELFF

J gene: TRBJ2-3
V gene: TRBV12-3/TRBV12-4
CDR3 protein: CASSPRGGGSTDTQYF

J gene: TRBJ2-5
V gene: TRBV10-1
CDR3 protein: CASSAIDQETQYF

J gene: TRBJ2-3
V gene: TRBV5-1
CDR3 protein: CASRTDRADTQYF

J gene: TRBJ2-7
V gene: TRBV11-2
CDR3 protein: CASSLVQLAGYEQYF

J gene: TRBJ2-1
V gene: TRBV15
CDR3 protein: CATSRDKSRGQGAADEQFF

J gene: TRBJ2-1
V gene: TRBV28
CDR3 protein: CASSSLLAGAYNEQFF

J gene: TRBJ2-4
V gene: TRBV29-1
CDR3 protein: CSVLAGHHEAKNIQYF

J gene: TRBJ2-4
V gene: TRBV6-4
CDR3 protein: CASSRPQGFKYF

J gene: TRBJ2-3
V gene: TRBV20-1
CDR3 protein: CSASNSGDTDTQYF

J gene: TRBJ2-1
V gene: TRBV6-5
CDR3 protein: CASSRTSPAEQFF

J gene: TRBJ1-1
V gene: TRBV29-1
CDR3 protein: CSAPNLGAGTEAFF

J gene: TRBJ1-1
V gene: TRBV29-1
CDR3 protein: CSVGAGGTEAFF

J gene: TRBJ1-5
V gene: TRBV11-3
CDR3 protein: CASSLSAGQVWNQPQHF

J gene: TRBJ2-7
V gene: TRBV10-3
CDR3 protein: CAISGQGEAYEQYF

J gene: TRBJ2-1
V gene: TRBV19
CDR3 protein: CASSMAPGPSFYNEQFF

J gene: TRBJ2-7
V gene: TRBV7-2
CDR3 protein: CASSSWTGNEQYF

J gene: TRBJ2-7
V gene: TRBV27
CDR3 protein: CASSFTDSLLYEQYF

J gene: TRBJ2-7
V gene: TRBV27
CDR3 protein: CASSLSPLSSYEQYF

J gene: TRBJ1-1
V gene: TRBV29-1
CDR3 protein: CSVDPGNTEAFF

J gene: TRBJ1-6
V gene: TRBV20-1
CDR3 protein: CSARDSGFSPLHF

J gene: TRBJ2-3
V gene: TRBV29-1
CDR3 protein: CSVEAGSRIDTQYF

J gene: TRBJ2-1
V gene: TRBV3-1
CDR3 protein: CASSLREGGDNEQFF

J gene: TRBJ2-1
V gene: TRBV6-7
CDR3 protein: CASSYSLAGGSYNEQFF

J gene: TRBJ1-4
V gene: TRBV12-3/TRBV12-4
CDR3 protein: CASSLEGRLATNEKLFF

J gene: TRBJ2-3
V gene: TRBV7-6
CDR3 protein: CASSWDRGNMDDTQYF

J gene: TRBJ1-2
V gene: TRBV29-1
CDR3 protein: CSVGTAGYGYTF

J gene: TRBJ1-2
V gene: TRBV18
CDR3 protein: CASSPPERGPHGYTF

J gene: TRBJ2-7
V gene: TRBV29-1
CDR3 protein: CSVEDRGTSYEQYF

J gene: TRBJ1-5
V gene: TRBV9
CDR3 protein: CASSVGTGLRPQHF

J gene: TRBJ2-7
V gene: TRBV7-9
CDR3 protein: CASSPRDFSSYEQYF

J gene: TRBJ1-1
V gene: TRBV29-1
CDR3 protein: CSPWVNTEAFF

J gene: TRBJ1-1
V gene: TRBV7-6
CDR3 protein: CASSPGTVPEAFF